The sequence of this T cell receptor (beta chain) was determined in a study of quantifying T cell responses using KT2 cells. Looking at the study overall: TCR alpha and beta constant-region primers primed reverse transcription of RNA. Estimated efficiency of the T4 ligation step was above 8% under optimum conditions. Study observations and caveats: Detection of KT2 sequences held at the lowest tested level, about one cell per 100,000 PBMC.

This clonotype was seen a handful of times. The antigen is undetermined. The cDNA 3' end received a ligated oligonucleotide with a UMI. First-round PCR used 4 to 5 cycles and beta primers RC1.1 and RC1.2 covering TRBC1 and TRBC2. From the second PCR onward, TCR alpha and beta chains were processed separately. TCRdb reprocessed the UMI-ligation and nested PCR reads with MiXCR, giving one entry per CDR3 protein. The sample has tens of thousands of distinct CDR3 sequences; 11% are singletons. A range of KT2-to-PBMC ratios was made using fixed PBMC numbers. Looked up from germline, CDR1 is SGDLS and CDR2 is YYNGEE. The germline V and J ends were trimmed by 0 bases and 2 bases, with 3 bases remaining between them. This CDR3 has 12 residues.

The sequenced sample was PBMCs spiked with cells of the T cell clone KT2. This TCR was recovered from a human donor. The chain joins TRBV9 to TRBJ2-7; D remains ambiguous. This CDR3 reads CASSVAAYEQYF. The CDR3 region has the DNA TGTGCCAGCAGCGTAGCGGCCTACGAGCAGTACTTC.